The 21 T cell receptor beta chains reported below all come from one sample, sequenced in a study of CD8 T cells in ankylosing spondylitis. Findings of the study overall: Fewer than 10 highly homologous variants made up a TCR beta motif that seemed to typify ankylosing spondylitis blood.

TCRdb analysed the 5' RACE reads with MiXCR anew, one entry per CDR3 protein. In the table there are approximately 300,000 distinct CDR3 sequences, 8% of which are singletons. Their antigens are not known. The material sequenced was blood, either unsorted or a sorted T cell fraction (not recorded which). The receptors shown here come from a male donor with ankylosing spondylitis.

A few counts support this clonotype. The chain is built from TRBV6-1 and TRBJ2-2; 8 positions agree with TRBD2. The CDR3 totals 14 residues. Germline lookup yields CDR1 MNHNS and CDR2 SASEGT. Trimming cost V 6 bases and J 6 bases; bases outside gene matches: 6. CDR3 loop: CASRAGGIPGELFF. CDR3 coding DNA: TGTGCCAGCAGGGCGGGGGGAATTCCCGGGGAGCTGTTTTTT.

This clonotype was counted a few times. The CDR3 DNA reads as TGTGCCACCAGTGATGATTTTCAAGAGACCCAGTACTTC. Its protein product is CATSDDFQETQYF. The chain has TRBV24-1 and TRBJ2-5, with unresolved D. The V and J ends lost 3 bases and 2 bases respectively, with 6 bases between them. The CDR3 extends over 13 amino acids. Germline V lookup: CDR1 KGHDR, CDR2 SFDVKD.

This clonotype was seen more than once but under ten times. This rearrangement joins TRBV12-3 or TRBV12-4 to TRBJ2-1, with 11 bases matching TRBD1. V shed 1 base, J shed 9 bases, and the junction held 5 bases outside the gene matches. The CDR3 length is 15 residues. The CDR3 here is CASSLGGQGGLEQFF. As DNA, the CDR3 is TGTGCCAGCAGTTTAGGGGGACAGGGGGGACTTGAGCAGTTCTTC.

In the case of this clonotype: One end of the junction does not line up with germline, which may come from a read error. This chain connects TRBV2 to TRBJ1-5; 10 bases agree with TRBD1. This CDR3 is built from 14 residues. Per the germline V gene, CDR1 is SNHLY and CDR2 is FYNNEI. This CDR3 is CASRETGGNEPQHF. DNA for the CDR3: TGTGCCAGCAGGGAGACAGGGGGCAATGAGCCCCAGCATTTT.

Only a few counts were recorded for this clonotype. The CDR3, as DNA: TGTGCCAGCAGCTTTCACACAGGGGGGGTGGAGACCCAGTACTTC. Translating it yields CASSFHTGGVETQYF. This chain links TRBV11-2 with TRBJ2-5; possibly TRBD1 for D (8 bases). V lost 3 bases and J 5 bases, leaving 16 bases between the germline ends. Germline CDR1 SGHAT, CDR2 FQNNGV. The CDR3 is 15 residues long. Complete variable domain (other parts from reference TRBV11-2 and TRBJ2-5): EAGVAQSPRYKIIEKRQSVAFWCNPISGHATLYWYQQILGQGPKLLIQFQNNGVVDDSQLPKDRFSAERLKGVDSTLKIQPAKLEDSAVYLCASSFHTGGVETQYFGPGTRLLVL.

This clonotype was seen a handful of times. V gene TRBV5-5 combines with J gene TRBJ1-1; D is ambiguous. This CDR3 has 15 residues. Per the germline V gene, CDR1 is SGHKS and CDR2 is YYEKEE (reference sequence). The V end was cut by 6 bases, the J end by 3 bases, with 18 bases between. The CDR3 spells CASITLRRGYTEAFF. CDR3 nucleotides: TGTGCCAGCATCACGCTCAGGCGGGGATACACTGAAGCTTTCTTT. Filled out from reference TRBV5-5 and TRBJ1-1, the complete variable domain reads DAGVTQSPTHLIKTRGQQVTLRCSPISGHKSVSWYQQVLGQGPQFIFQYYEKEERGRGNFPDRFSARQFPNYSSELNVNALLLGDSALYLCASITLRRGYTEAFFGQGTRLTVV.

This clonotype was observed a handful of times. The chain uses TRBV2 and TRBJ2-3; D unresolved. Germline loops: CDR1 SNHLY, CDR2 FYNNEI. V lost 7 bases and J lost 4, with 9 bases in between. This CDR3 is built from 12 residues. The chain's CDR3 is CASTLHADTQYF. CDR3 in DNA: TGTGCCAGCACCTTACACGCAGATACGCAGTATTTT.

CDR3 nucleotide sequence: TGTGCCAGCAGCCTGGACAGTGAGGGATCACCCCTCCACTTT. Its translation: CASSLDSEGSPLHF. The chain uses TRBV27 and TRBJ1-6, with a weak D call TRBD1 (6 bases). Trimming removed 6 bases from V and 10 bases from J, with 16 bases in between. There are 14 residues in the CDR3. Germline loops: CDR1 MNHEY, CDR2 SMNVEV (reference sequence).

The chain combines TRBV12-3 or TRBV12-4 with TRBJ2-1; 9 nucleotides line up with TRBD2. With 1 base clipped from V and 14 bases from J, the junction kept 9 bases outside the gene matches. This CDR3 comprises 14 residues. The chain's CDR3 is CASSLGVSAGGKFF. The DNA for the CDR3 is TGTGCCAGCAGTTTAGGGGTGTCGGCGGGAGGGAAGTTCTTC.

This chain links TRBV28 with TRBJ2-5; D tentatively fits TRBD1 or TRBD2 (5 bases each). The CDR3 is 14 residues long. V lost 3 bases and J 9 bases, leaving 17 bases between the germline ends. Germline V gene lookup returns CDR1 MDHEN and CDR2 SYDVKM. DNA of the CDR3: TGTGCCAGCAGTTTCACAGGCCACCCCGGGGCCCAGTACTTC. Encoded protein: CASSFTGHPGAQYF.

The table lists this clonotype with a few counts. The rearrangement joins TRBV18 to TRBJ2-2; TRBD2 agrees at 9 bases. This CDR3 has 17 residues. From germline, CDR1 is KGHSH and CDR2 LQKENI. V dropped 3 bases and J dropped 1; count of bases not matched to a gene: 6. CDR3 nucleotide sequence: TGTGCCAGCTCACCGAGGCTAGCGGGGATGAACACCGGGGAGCTGTTTTTT. Translating it yields CASSPRLAGMNTGELFF. The variable domain in full, with the rest retrieved from reference TRBV18 and TRBJ2-2, is NAGVMQNPRHLVRRRGQEARLRCSPMKGHSHVYWYRQLPEEGLKFMVYLQKENIIDESGMPKERFSAEFPKEGPSILRIQQVVRGDSAAYFCASSPRLAGMNTGELFFGEGSRLTVL.

The chain has TRBV12-3 or TRBV12-4 and TRBJ1-1; D is ambiguous. This CDR3 comprises 14 residues. V lost 5 bases and J 4 bases, leaving 14 bases between the germline ends. The CDR3 region is CASSDHSAGTEAFF. The CDR3 nucleotides read TGTGCCAGCAGTGATCACTCAGCTGGCACTGAAGCTTTCTTT.

This rearrangement joins TRBV7-9 to TRBJ2-1; no clear D gene. Trimming pared 5 bases from V and 8 bases from J, leaving 7 bases between. The CDR3 runs 11 residues. Germline CDR1 SEHNR, CDR2 FQNEAQ (reference sequence). CDR3: CASSRPDEQFF. CDR3 DNA: TGTGCCAGCAGCAGACCTGATGAGCAGTTCTTC.

The chain joins TRBV7-3 to TRBJ2-5; unclear D gene. Germline CDR1 SGHTA, CDR2 FQGTGA. Trimming took 5 bases from V and 4 from J, leaving 11 bases between them. The CDR3 contains 13 residues. As DNA, the CDR3 is TGTGCCAGCAGCACGGACCCAGGAGAGACCCAGTACTTC. Amino acid sequence: CASSTDPGETQYF.

This clonotype was detected a few times. The chain has TRBV15 and TRBJ2-1; D remains ambiguous. Trimming removed 3 bases from V and 10 bases from J, with 13 bases in between. The CDR3 sequence is 13 residues long. Germline V lookup: CDR1 LNHNV, CDR2 YYDKDF (reference sequence). This CDR3 reads CATSRDLVSEQFF. For the CDR3, the DNA is TGTGCCACCAGCAGGGATCTAGTTTCAGAGCAGTTCTTC.

The V gene is TRBV2, the J gene TRBJ2-3; 8 bases agree with TRBD2. The CDR3 consists of 12 residues. J gave up 3 bases and V 10 bases, and 3 bases lay outside the gene matches. Per germline, CDR1 SNHLY and CDR2 FYNNEI. The CDR3 protein is CATGRDTDTQYF. The CDR3 nucleotides read TGTGCCACCGGGAGGGATACAGATACGCAGTATTTT.

A few counts support this clonotype. This rearrangement joins TRBV7-3 to TRBJ2-3; D is perhaps TRBD2 (6 bases). The CDR3 covers 13 residues. Germline CDR1 SGHTA, CDR2 FQGTGA. The V gene lost 8 bases and the J gene lost 5 bases, with 14 bases spanning the gap. In DNA form, the CDR3 reads TGTGCCAGCGGGAGGCCCTCGGGAGATACGCAGTATTTT. This translates into CASGRPSGDTQYF.

This clonotype was counted many times. This rearrangement joins TRBV7-9 to TRBJ2-4; maybe TRBD1 (6 bases). The CDR3 extends over 14 amino acids. Per the germline V gene, CDR1 is SEHNR and CDR2 is FQNEAQ (reference sequence). V lost 4 bases and J lost 6, with 13 bases in between. CDR3 sequence: CASSWTVLGNIQYF. For the CDR3, the DNA is TGTGCCAGCAGCTGGACAGTTCTCGGAAACATTCAGTACTTC.

This clonotype was seen only a few times. The chain recombines TRBV10-3 with TRBJ2-1, with TRBD2 as a possible D gene (5 bases). V was shortened by 4 bases and J by 5 bases, with 9 bases between the two germline ends. This CDR3 contains 13 residues. Per the germline V gene, CDR1 is ENHRY and CDR2 is SYGVKD. The CDR3 protein is CAISAEAHNEQFF. CDR3 bases: TGTGCCATCAGTGCGGAGGCTCACAATGAGCAGTTCTTC.

This clonotype has at least ten counts. This sequence joins TRBV6-1 and TRBJ2-5; D is perhaps TRBD2 (5 bases). The CDR3 runs 15 residues. Germline CDR1 reads MNHNS; CDR2 reads SASEGT. Trimming pared 1 base from V and 5 bases from J, leaving 14 bases between. The CDR3 region has the DNA TGTGCCAGCAGTGAAGGGATTTTAAGAGGGGAGACCCAGTACTTC. Translating it yields CASSEGILRGETQYF.

This clonotype was observed a handful of times. The gene calls are TRBV24-1 and TRBJ1-2; 12 nucleotides agree with TRBD1. The germline V gene encodes CDR1 KGHDR and CDR2 SFDVKD. The CDR3 extends over 15 amino acids. V was clipped by 5 bases and J by 8 bases; unmatched bases: 8. CDR3 bases: TGTGCCACCAGTGGCTGGGACAGGGGGCTGGACGGCTACACCTTC. Its protein product is CATSGWDRGLDGYTF.